This TCR beta chain was sequenced during a study of identical twins. This clonotype was counted only a few times. Antigen specificity is unknown. Study-wide results and limits: In monozygotic twins, models underestimated the sharing of out-of-frame TCR alpha. With abundant cord blood beta clonotypes, insertions were fewer; memory repertoires showed no such pattern. Among beta out-of-frame sequences, excess sharing between twins appeared weaker.

Template switching added a universal primer site; cDNA carried unique molecular identifiers. Each CDR3 protein gets one entry after TCRdb re-called the 5' RACE reads with MiXCR. The profile shows about 280,000 distinct CDR3 sequences, less than 9% of them singletons. Trimming removed 5 bases at V and 4 bases at J, with 14 bases between. The CDR3 sequence is 15 residues long. Germline assignment: CDR1 MNHNS and CDR2 SASEGT. The data were also submitted as part of a second study, on yellow fever vaccine responses in identical twins.

The chain couples TRBV6-1 to TRBJ2-2; D ambiguous. This clonotype originated in a woman in her late teens or twenties in good health. Input material: memory (CD45RO+) T cells sorted from blood. For the CDR3, the DNA is TGTGCCAGCAGTCCCCAGGCGGCGAGCACCGGGGAGCTGTTTTTT. As protein: CASSPQAASTGELFF.